This T cell receptor (beta chain) was sequenced in a study of shared clonotypes between healthy human individuals. Study conclusions and caveats: A reduction in generation probabilities was seen for non-shared clonotypes relative to those shared by all four donors. Apart from blood, nothing was sampled; tissue repertoires likely differ.

For each subset, genomic DNA was distributed in equal portions over several immunoSEQ plates. The table came from immunoSEQ multiplex PCR; TCRdb's copy has only in-frame clones and leaves some out. The table includes 2 million to 2.5 million clones, more than 80% detected once. This clone came up once. Antigen: not known. V lost 2 bases and J 0 bases, leaving 14 bases between the germline ends. CDR3 length: 17 amino acids. Germline V lookup: CDR1 KGHSH, CDR2 LQKENI. This sequence was found in a man aged 18 to 30 in good health. Some clones in this sample may be carry-over from other donors' samples. Sequenced: naive CD4+ T cells from PBMCs. The subset denotes: CD45RA+ positively selected. J is TRBJ2-1 and V is TRBV18; D unclear. The CDR3 DNA reads TGTGCCAGCTCACCAAGACGACAAGTCAGCTCCTACAATGAGCAGTTCTTC. It translates to CASSPRRQVSSYNEQFF.